The T cell receptor beta chain under discussion was sequenced for a study of B cell selection in AIRE deficiency (dated by TCRdb to about 2019). Regarding the research as a whole: Researchers compared TCRbeta repertoires of sorted blood CD4+ conventional T cells and regulatory T cells in AIRE-deficient patients with those in healthy controls. The TCR-sequenced cohort comprised roughly five AIRE-deficient APECED patients and roughly five healthy control donors.

TCRbeta chain sequencing was performed with the immunoSEQ platform. On the study's bioinformatics: Roughly 1x10^5 distinct in-frame TCRbeta sequences from patients and fewer than 1.5x10^5 from healthy donors were obtained from pooled conventional T cell repertoires. Treg TCRbeta sequences shared by two or more individuals were defined as public, and these public Treg TCRbeta sequences were subsequently searched for in Tconv repertoires. Group differences were tested with Mann-Whitney U tests and Bonferroni-Dunn correction in GraphPad Prism 7.03. TCRdb holds this immuneACCESS table with in-frame rearrangements only. Some clones are missing; in checked studies, unresolved V genes explain under half, and the rest has no known cause. The DNA gave D and trimming, while V, J and clone size come from that table. This sample holds about 21,000 clones; 97% were observed only once. 0.17% of the sample comes from the top ten.

From the germline V gene (reference sequence), CDR1 is MNHEY and CDR2 is SMNVEV. The CDR3 contains 13 residues, cysteine and phenylalanine counted. Just the 39-base CDR3 DNA is kept, in frame starting at base 1. Trimming removed 5 bases from V and 8 bases from J, leaving 16 bases between the germline ends. On this clone itself: Its antigen target is currently unknown. Within one base of it there is no much larger clone, and no base qualities were kept.

Results and caveats for the whole study, not just this receptor: Only TCRbeta chains were sequenced; about 36% of shared healthy-donor Treg sequences also occurred in healthy Tconv, possibly because of differing TCRalpha chains. Roughly 31% of Treg TCRbeta sequences shared among healthy donors appeared in patient Tconv cells, suggesting diversion of Treg-biased clones into the Tconv compartment. CDR3s were shorter in shared Treg sequences, reflecting a bias toward rearrangements that have few non-templated nucleotide insertions. TCRBV gene usage, CDR3 length and TCR diversity in Tconv and Treg cells from AIRE-deficient patients were found to be similar to those in cells from healthy donors. Of under 4,000 shared Treg TCRbeta sequences, 30% to 40% were shared only among healthy donors and around 9.4% only among patients, suggesting less efficient Treg selection without AIRE.

CD4+CD127+ cells were sorted as the conventional CD4 T cell population. The AIRE-deficient patients had APECED syndrome. Sorting of Tconv and Treg cells intended for TCRbeta sequencing was performed on a FACSAria flow cytometer. Sorted cells were collected in 5-ml round-bottom polystyrene tubes, and dry cell pellets were stored frozen at -80 degrees C prior to sequencing. The sequenced sample consisted of conventional CD4+ T cells sorted from PBMCs. This clonotype originated in a human donor with AIRE deficiency. The sequence links TRBV27 to TRBJ2-7; the D gene lacks a confident call. The DNA reads as follows: TGTGCCAGCAGTGAGAGTTTGGGTGTGAAGCAGTACTTC. Its coded protein is CASSESLGVKQYF.